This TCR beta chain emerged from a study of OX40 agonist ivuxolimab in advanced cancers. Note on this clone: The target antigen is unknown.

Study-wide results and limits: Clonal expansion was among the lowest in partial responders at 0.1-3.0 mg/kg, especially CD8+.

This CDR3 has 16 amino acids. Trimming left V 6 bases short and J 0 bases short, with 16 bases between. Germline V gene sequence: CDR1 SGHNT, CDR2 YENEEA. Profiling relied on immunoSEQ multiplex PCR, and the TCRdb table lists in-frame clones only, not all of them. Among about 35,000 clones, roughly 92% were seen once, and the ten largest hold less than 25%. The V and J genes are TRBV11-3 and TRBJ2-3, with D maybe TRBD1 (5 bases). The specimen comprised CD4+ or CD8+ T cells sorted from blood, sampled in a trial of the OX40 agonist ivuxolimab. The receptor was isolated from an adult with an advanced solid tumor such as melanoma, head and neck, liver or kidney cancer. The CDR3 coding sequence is TGTGCCAGCAGTACAATTAGGGGCCAAAGCACAGATACGCAGTATTTT. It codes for CASSTIRGQSTDTQYF. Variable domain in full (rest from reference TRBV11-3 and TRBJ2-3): EAGVVQSPRYKIIEKKQPVAFWCNPISGHNTLYWYLQNLGQGPELLIRYENEEAVDDSQLPKDRFSAERLKGVDSTLKIQPAELGDSAVYLCASSTIRGQSTDTQYFGPGTRLTVL.